The next 5 T cell receptor beta chains were all read from a single sample in a study of blood T cell repertoires in COVID-19. Measured with immunoSEQ multiplex PCR; TCRdb has only the in-frame clones, and not every one. The sample yields approximately 11,000 clones, around 90% seen once. The sequencing input was peripheral blood. These receptors were obtained from a human donor in a cohort sampled during active COVID-19.

This clone has more than one count but fewer than ten. The chain has TRBV9 and TRBJ2-1, with 7 bases lining up with TRBD2. The CDR3 is 15 residues long. V shed 0 bases, J shed 7 bases, and the junction held 7 bases outside the gene matches. Germline-derived CDR1 and CDR2 are SGDLS and YYNGEE. The CDR3 reads CASSVGAGVANEQFF. The CDR3, as DNA: TGTGCCAGCAGCGTAGGGGCGGGAGTAGCGAATGAGCAGTTCTTC.

The chain recombines TRBV11-2 with TRBJ1-4; no firm D call. Germline CDR1 is SGHAT and CDR2 is FQNNGV. The CDR3 is made up of 19 amino acids. V lost 3 bases to trimming and J lost 5 bases, with 25 bases between them. The CDR3 nucleotides are TGTGCCAGCAGCTTCCGCGCGGACGGGGATCTAAGGTTAAATGAAAAACTGTTTTTT. Translating it yields CASSFRADGDLRLNEKLFF.

The chain carries TRBV18 and TRBJ1-1, with D perhaps matching TRBD1 (5 bases). The length of the CDR3 is 14 residues. Germline assignment: CDR1 KGHSH and CDR2 LQKENI. Deletions cut 3 bases from V and 4 bases from J, with 12 bases between. DNA of the CDR3: TGTGCCAGCTCACCCCAGGGCCAAGGCACTGAAGCTTTCTTT. Translated, it gives CASSPQGQGTEAFF.

This rearrangement joins TRBV21-1 to TRBJ2-7; the D call TRBD2 from the table was never checked on the DNA. TRBV21-1 is a pseudogene locus. The CDR3 is made up of 20 amino acids. The CDR3 DNA reads as TGTGCCAGCAGCAAAGCTGAGTACTTTTGGTCGGGTGGTCGTCCCTACGAGCAGTACTTC. It is translated as CASSKAEYFWSGGRPYEQYF.

The V call is TRBV7-6, the J call TRBJ1-5; TRBD1 matches at 10 bases. Per germline, CDR1 SGHVS and CDR2 FNYEAQ. Losses at the gene ends were 1 base for V and 6 bases for J; bases not matched to a gene: 3. The CDR3 spans 15 residues. The CDR3 loop is CASSLEGQGSQPQHF. In DNA form, the CDR3 reads TGTGCCAGCAGCTTAGAGGGACAGGGGTCTCAGCCCCAGCATTTT. The whole variable domain, remainder taken from reference TRBV7-6 and TRBJ1-5, is GAGVSQSPRYKVTKRGQDVALRCDPISGHVSLYWYRQALGQGPEFLTYFNYEAQQDKSGLPNDRFSAERPEGSISTLTIQRTEQRDSAMYRCASSLEGQGSQPQHFGDGTRLSIL.